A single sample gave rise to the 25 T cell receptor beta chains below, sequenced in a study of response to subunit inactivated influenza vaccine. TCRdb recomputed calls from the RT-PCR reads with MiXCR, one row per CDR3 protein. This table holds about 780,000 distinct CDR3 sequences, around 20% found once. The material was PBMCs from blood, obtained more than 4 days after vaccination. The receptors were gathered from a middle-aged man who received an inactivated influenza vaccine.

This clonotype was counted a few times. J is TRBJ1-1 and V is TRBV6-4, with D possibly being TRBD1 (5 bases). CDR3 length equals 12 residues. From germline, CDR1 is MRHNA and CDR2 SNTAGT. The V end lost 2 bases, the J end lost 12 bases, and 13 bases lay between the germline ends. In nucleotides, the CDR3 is TGTGCCAGCAGTGACAATAGGGGAAAGCCTTTCTTT. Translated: CASSDNRGKPFF.

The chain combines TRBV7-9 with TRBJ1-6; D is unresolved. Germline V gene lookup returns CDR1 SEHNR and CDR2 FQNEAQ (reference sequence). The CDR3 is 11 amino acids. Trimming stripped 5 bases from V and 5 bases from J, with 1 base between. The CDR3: CASSNNSPLHF. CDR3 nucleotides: TGTGCCAGCAGCAATAATTCACCCCTCCACTTT. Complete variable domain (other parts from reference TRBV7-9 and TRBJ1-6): DTGVSQNPRHKITKRGQNVTFRCDPISEHNRLYWYRQTLGQGPEFLTYFQNEAQLEKSRLLSDRFSAERPKGSFSTLEIQRTEQGDSAMYLCASSNNSPLHFGNGTRLTVT.

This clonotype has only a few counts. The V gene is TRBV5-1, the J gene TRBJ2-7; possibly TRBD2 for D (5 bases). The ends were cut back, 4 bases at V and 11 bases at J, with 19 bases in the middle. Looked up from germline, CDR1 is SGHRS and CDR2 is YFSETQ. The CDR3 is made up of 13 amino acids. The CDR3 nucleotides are TGCGCCAGCAGCCGCTGGACTCGTGACACGGAGTACTTC. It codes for CASSRWTRDTEYF.

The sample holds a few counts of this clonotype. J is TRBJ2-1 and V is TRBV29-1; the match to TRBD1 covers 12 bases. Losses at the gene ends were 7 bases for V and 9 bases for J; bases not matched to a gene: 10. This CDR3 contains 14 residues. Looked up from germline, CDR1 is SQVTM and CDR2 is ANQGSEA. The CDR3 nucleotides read TGCAGCGGGAAACCGGGACAGGGGGCTAGTGAGCAGTTCTTC. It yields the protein CSGKPGQGASEQFF.

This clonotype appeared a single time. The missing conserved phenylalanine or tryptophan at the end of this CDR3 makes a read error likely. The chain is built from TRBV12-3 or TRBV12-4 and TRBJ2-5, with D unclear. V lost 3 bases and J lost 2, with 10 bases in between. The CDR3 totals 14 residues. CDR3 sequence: CASSFGEAQETQYC. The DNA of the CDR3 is TGTGCCAGCAGTTTTGGGGAAGCGCAAGAGACCCAGTACTGC.

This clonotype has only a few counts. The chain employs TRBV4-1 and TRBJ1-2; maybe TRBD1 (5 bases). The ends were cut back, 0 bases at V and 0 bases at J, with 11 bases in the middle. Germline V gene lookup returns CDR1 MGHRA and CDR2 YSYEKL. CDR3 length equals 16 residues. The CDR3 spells CASSQEGAGSNYGYTF. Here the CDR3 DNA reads TGCGCCAGCAGCCAAGAAGGGGCGGGGTCTAACTATGGCTACACCTTC.

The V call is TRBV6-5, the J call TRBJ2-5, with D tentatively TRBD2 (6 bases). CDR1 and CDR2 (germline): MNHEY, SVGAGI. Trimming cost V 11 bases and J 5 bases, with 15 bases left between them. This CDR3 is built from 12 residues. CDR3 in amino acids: CAAHGGAETQYF. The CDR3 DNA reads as TGTGCCGCCCACGGGGGTGCGGAGACCCAGTACTTC.

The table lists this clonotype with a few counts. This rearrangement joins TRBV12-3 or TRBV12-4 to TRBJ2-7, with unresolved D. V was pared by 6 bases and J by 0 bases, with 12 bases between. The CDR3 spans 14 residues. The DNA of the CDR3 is TGTGCCAGCAGCCCCTCGAAGAGCTCCTACGAGCAGTACTTC. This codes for CASSPSKSSYEQYF.

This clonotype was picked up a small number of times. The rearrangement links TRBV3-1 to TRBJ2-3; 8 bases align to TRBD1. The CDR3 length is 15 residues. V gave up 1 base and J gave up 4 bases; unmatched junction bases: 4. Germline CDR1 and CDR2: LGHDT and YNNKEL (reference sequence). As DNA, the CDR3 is TGTGCCAGCAGCCAAGGGTCAGGGGGCGCAGATACGCAGTATTTT. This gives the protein CASSQGSGGADTQYF.

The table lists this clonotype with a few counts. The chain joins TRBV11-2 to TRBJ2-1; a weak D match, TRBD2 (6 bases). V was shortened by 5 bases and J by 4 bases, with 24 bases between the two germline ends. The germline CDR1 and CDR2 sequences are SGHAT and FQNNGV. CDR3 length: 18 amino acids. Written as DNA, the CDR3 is TGTGCCAGCAGCCTGACCCCGACGGGAGCCCCACCGTACAATGAGCAGTTCTTC. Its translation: CASSLTPTGAPPYNEQFF.

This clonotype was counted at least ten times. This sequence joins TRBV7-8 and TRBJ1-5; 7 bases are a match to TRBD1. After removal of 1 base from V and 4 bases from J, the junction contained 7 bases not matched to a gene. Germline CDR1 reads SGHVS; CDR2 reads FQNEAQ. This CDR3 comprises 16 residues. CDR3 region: CASSLEQGGLNQPQHF. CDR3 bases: TGTGCCAGCAGCTTAGAGCAGGGGGGCTTGAATCAGCCCCAGCATTTT. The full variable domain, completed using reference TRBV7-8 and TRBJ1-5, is GAGVSQSPRYKVAKRGQDVALRCDPISGHVSLFWYQQALGQGPEFLTYFQNEAQLDKSGLPSDRFFAERPEGSVSTLKIQRTQQEDSAVYLCASSLEQGGLNQPQHFGDGTRLSIL.

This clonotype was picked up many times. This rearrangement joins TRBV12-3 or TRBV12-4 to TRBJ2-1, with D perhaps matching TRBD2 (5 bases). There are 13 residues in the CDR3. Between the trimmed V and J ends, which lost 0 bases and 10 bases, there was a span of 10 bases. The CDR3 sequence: CASSLAGTGEQFF. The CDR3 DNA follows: TGTGCCAGCAGTTTAGCGGGTACGGGGGAGCAGTTCTTC.

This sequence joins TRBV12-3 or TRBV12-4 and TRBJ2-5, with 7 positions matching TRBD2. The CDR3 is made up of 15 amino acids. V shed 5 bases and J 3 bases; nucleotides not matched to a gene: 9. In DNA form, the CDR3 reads TGTGCCAGCAGTGGTTGGGTGCGGGAGAAAGAGACCCAGTACTTC. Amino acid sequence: CASSGWVREKETQYF.

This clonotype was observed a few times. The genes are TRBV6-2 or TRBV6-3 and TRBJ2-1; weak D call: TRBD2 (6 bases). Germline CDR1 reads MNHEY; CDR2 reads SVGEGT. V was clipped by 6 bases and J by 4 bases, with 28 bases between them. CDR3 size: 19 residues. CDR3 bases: TGTGCCAGCAGCCTTAGGGGAGGCGGCTACCCCCGGGGGTACAATGAGCAGTTCTTC. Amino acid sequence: CASSLRGGGYPRGYNEQFF.

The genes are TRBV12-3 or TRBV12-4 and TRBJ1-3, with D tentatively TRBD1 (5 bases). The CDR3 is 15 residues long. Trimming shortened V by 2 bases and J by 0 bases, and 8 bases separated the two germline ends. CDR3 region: CASSLRQSSGNTIYF. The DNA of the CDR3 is TGTGCCAGCAGTTTACGACAGTCCTCTGGAAACACCATATATTTT.

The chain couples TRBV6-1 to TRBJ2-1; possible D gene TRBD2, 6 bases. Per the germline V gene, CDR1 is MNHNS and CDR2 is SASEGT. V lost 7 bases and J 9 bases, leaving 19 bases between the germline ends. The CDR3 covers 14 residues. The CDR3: CASTPTPSVGEQFF. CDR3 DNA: TGTGCCAGCACCCCCACCCCTAGCGTCGGTGAGCAGTTCTTC.

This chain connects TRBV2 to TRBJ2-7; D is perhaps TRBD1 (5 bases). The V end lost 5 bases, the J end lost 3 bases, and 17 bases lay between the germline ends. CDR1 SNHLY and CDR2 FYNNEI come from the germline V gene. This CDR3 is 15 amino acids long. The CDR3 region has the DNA TGTGCCAGCAGTCCTCCCCAGGGTCGGGTCTACGAGCAGTACTTC. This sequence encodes CASSPPQGRVYEQYF.

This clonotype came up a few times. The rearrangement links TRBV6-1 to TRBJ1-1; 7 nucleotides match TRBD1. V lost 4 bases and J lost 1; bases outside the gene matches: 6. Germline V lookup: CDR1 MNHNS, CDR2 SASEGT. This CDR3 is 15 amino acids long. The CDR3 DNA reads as TGTGCCAGCAGTGTCGGGACAGTACGGAACACTGAAGCTTTCTTT. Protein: CASSVGTVRNTEAFF.

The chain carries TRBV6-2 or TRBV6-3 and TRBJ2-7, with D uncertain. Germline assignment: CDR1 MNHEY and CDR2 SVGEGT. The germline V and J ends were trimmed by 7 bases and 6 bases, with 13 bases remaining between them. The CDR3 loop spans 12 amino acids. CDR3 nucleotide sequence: TGTGCCAGCACTGAAAGACCGGGCGAGCAGTACTTC. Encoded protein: CASTERPGEQYF.

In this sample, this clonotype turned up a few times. The CDR3 sequence: CASSTSGTLGEQFF. CDR3 coding DNA: TGTGCCAGCAGCACTAGCGGGACCTTGGGGGAGCAGTTCTTC. The chain links TRBV12-3 or TRBV12-4 to TRBJ2-1, with TRBD2 matching 10 bases. The CDR3 extends over 14 amino acids. V was clipped by 6 bases and J by 10 bases; unmatched bases: 9.

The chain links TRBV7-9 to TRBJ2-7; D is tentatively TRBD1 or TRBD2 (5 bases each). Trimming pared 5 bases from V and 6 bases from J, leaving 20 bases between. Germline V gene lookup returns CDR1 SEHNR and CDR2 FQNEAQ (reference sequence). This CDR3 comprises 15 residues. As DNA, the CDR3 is TGTGCCAGCAGCCCCCCGGGACCCAGTTCTTTCGAGCAGTACTTC. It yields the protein CASSPPGPSSFEQYF. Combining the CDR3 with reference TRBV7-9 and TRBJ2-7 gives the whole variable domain DTGVSQNPRHKITKRGQNVTFRCDPISEHNRLYWYRQTLGQGPEFLTYFQNEAQLEKSRLLSDRFSAERPKGSFSTLEIQRTEQGDSAMYLCASSPPGPSSFEQYFGPGTRLTVT.

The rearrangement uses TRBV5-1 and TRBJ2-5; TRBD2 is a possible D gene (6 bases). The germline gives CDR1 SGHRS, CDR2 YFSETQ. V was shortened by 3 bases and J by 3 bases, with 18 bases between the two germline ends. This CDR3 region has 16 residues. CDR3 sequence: CASSYSPGLAKETQYF. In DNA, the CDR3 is TGCGCCAGCAGCTATTCCCCGGGACTTGCTAAAGAGACCCAGTACTTC.

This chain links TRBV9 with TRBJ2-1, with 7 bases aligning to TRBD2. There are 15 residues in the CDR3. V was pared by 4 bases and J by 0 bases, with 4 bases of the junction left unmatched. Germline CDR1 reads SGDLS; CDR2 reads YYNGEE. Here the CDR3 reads CASSMGGSSYNEQFF. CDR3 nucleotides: TGTGCCAGCAGCATGGGGGGGAGCTCCTACAATGAGCAGTTCTTC.

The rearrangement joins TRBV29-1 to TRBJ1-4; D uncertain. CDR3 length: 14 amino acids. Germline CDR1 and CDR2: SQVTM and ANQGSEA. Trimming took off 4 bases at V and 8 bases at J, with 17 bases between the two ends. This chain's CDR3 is CSVALGGEREKLFF. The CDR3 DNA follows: TGCAGCGTTGCCTTAGGCGGCGAAAGGGAAAAACTGTTTTTT.

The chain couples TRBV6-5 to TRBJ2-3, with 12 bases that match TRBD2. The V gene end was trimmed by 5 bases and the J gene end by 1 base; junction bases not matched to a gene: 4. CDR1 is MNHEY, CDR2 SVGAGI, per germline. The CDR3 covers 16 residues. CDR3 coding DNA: TGTGCCAGCAGTACTAGCGGGGGGTTAGGCACAGATACGCAGTATTTT. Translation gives CASSTSGGLGTDTQYF.